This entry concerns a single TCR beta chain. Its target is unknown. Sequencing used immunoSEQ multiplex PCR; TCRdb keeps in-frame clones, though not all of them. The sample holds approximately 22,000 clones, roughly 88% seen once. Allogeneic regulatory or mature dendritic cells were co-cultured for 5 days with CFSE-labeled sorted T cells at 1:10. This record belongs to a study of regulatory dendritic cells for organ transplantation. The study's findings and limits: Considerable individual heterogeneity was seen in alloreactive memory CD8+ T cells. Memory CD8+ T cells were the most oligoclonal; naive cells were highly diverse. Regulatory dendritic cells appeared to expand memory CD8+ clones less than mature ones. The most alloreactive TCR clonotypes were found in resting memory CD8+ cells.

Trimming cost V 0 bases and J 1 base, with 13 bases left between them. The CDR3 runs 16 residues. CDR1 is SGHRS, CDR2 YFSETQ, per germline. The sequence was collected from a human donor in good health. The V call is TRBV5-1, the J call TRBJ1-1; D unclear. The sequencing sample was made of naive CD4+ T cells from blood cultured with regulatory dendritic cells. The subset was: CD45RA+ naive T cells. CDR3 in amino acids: CASSLVAGGRNTEAFF. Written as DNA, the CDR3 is TGCGCCAGCAGCTTGGTGGCAGGTGGACGGAACACTGAAGCTTTCTTT. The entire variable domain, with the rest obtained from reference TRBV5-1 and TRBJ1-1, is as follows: KAGVTQTPRYLIKTRGQQVTLSCSPISGHRSVSWYQQTPGQGLQFLFEYFSETQRNKGNFPGRFSGRQFSNSRSEMNVSTLELGDSALYLCASSLVAGGRNTEAFFGQGTRLTVV.